A single sample is the source of the 26 T cell receptor beta chains below, sequenced in a study of shared clonotypes between healthy human individuals. Profiled with immunoSEQ multiplex PCR; TCRdb holds only in-frame clones, not every one. The repertoire consists of 2.3 million or so clones, with approximately 93% occurring once and the leading ten covering about 0.37%. Sequenced sample: naive CD4+ T cells from PBMCs. Subset here: CD45RA+ positively selected. These receptors all come from a man between 18 and 29 years old in good health. Some clones in this sample may be carry-over from other donors' samples.

The rearrangement uses TRBV7-3 and TRBJ2-7; TRBD1 might be the D (5 bases). The CDR3 covers 16 residues. The V gene's germline CDR1 is SGHTA and CDR2 FQGTGA. V was trimmed by 10 bases and J by 4 bases, leaving 26 bases between them. Here the CDR3 DNA reads TGTGCCACCCAATGGGTTTCGAGGACACCACTTTACGAGCAGTACTTC. Amino acids: CATQWVSRTPLYEQYF. Using reference TRBV7-3 and TRBJ2-7 for the parts outside the CDR3, the full variable domain is GAGVSQTPSNKVTEKGKYVELRCDPISGHTALYWYRQSLGQGPEFLIYFQGTGAADDSGLPNDRFFAVRPEGSVSTLKIQRTERGDSAVYLCATQWVSRTPLYEQYFGPGTRLTVT.

J is TRBJ1-5 and V is TRBV30; TRBD1 matches at 7 bases. The CDR3 contains 17 residues. V was pared by 3 bases and J by 4 bases, with 15 bases of the junction left unmatched. CDR1 GTSNPN and CDR2 SVGIG come from the germline V gene (reference sequence). The CDR3 loop is CAWSPTPGQGGNQPQHF. The CDR3 nucleotides are TGTGCCTGGAGCCCCACCCCGGGCCAGGGGGGAAATCAGCCCCAGCATTTT.

This clone is a singleton in its sample. This sequence joins TRBV28 and TRBJ2-1; D unclear. The germline CDR1 and CDR2 sequences are MDHEN and SYDVKM. The CDR3 has 15 amino acids. V was pared by 5 bases and J by 0 bases, with 11 bases between. The CDR3 nucleotides are TGTGCCAGCAGTCCCCTTCGAGGCTCCTACAATGAGCAGTTCTTC. As protein: CASSPLRGSYNEQFF.

Here the CDR3 reads CASSQGSEGGTDTQYF. CDR3 in DNA: TGTGCCAGCAGCCAAGGTTCAGAGGGGGGCACAGATACGCAGTATTTT. This chain joins TRBV4-2 and TRBJ2-3; tentative D call: TRBD1 (6 bases). This CDR3 is 16 amino acids long. The germline CDR1 and CDR2 sequences are LGHNA and YNFKEQ. Trimming took 1 base from V and 1 from J, leaving 12 bases between them.

The chain employs TRBV30 and TRBJ2-3, with D uncertain. CDR3 length equals 13 residues. V was cut by 4 bases and J by 2 bases, with 10 bases left in between. In germline, CDR1 is GTSNPN, CDR2 SVGIG (reference sequence). The DNA for the CDR3 is TGTGCCTGGAATCCAAGGGCCACAGATACGCAGTATTTT. As protein: CAWNPRATDTQYF.

The chain carries TRBV18 and TRBJ2-1; a weak D match, TRBD1 (5 bases). Germline V gives CDR1 KGHSH, CDR2 LQKENI. This CDR3 has 13 amino acids. V shed 4 bases and J shed 5 bases, with 9 bases lying between them. This CDR3 reads CASSQGIDNEQFF. The CDR3 coding sequence is TGTGCCAGCTCACAGGGGATAGACAATGAGCAGTTCTTC.

This chain connects TRBV7-9 to TRBJ2-5, with a tentative D call TRBD2 (6 bases). The ends were cut back, 5 bases at V and 5 bases at J, with 15 bases in the middle. The CDR3 has 14 amino acids. The germline V gene has CDR1 SEHNR and CDR2 FQNEAQ (reference sequence). The CDR3 here is CASSPMGGDETQYF. The CDR3 DNA reads TGTGCCAGCAGCCCAATGGGGGGTGATGAGACCCAGTACTTC.

The chain recombines TRBV6-5 with TRBJ1-3, with D uncertain. V was shortened by 0 bases and J by 10 bases, with 16 bases between the two germline ends. Germline CDR1 and CDR2: MNHEY and SVGAGI. The CDR3 runs to 15 residues. For the CDR3, the DNA is TGTGCCAGCAGTTACTCTGCAGACACTGCGGGTACCATATATTTT. Amino acid sequence: CASSYSADTAGTIYF.

This clone was observed once. J is TRBJ1-1 and V is TRBV6-1; TRBD1 might be the D (5 bases). Germline V gene lookup returns CDR1 MNHNS and CDR2 SASEGT. There are 15 residues in the CDR3. V lost 2 bases and J lost 3, with 13 bases in between. DNA for the CDR3: TGTGCCAGCAGTGAACAGGGCCATAGGTACACTGAAGCTTTCTTT. Protein: CASSEQGHRYTEAFF.

This chain joins TRBV18 and TRBJ2-3; 8 nucleotides align to TRBD2. With V trimmed by 0 bases and J by 4 bases, 9 bases remained unmatched. The CDR3 length is 17 residues. Germline lookup yields CDR1 KGHSH and CDR2 LQKENI. DNA for the CDR3: TGTGCCAGCTCACCACCGGTTATAAGCGGGAGTGCAGATACGCAGTATTTT. Protein: CASSPPVISGSADTQYF.

The chain has TRBV28 and TRBJ1-2, with D hard to call. CDR1 MDHEN and CDR2 SYDVKM come from the germline V gene. The V end lost 6 bases, the J end lost 3 bases, and 11 bases lay between the germline ends. The CDR3 has 13 amino acids. CDR3 protein: CASRMTEYYGYTF. The CDR3 coding sequence is TGTGCCAGCAGAATGACGGAATACTATGGCTACACCTTC.

The genes are TRBV14 and TRBJ1-2; 12 bases line up with TRBD1. With V trimmed by 0 bases and J by 8 bases, 10 bases remained unmatched. Germline V gene sequence: CDR1 SGHDN, CDR2 FVKESK. CDR3 length: 17 amino acids. In DNA form, the CDR3 reads TGTGCCAGCAGCCAAGAGGTTCTGGGACAGGGGGCAGGAGGCTACACCTTC. This encodes CASSQEVLGQGAGGYTF.

The genes are TRBV6-5 and TRBJ1-5, with D unresolved. This CDR3 comprises 15 residues. The V end was cut by 0 bases, the J end by 7 bases, with 13 bases between. The germline gives CDR1 MNHEY, CDR2 SVGAGI. The CDR3 loop is CASSYSWPVRQPQHF. Written as DNA, the CDR3 is TGTGCCAGCAGTTACTCCTGGCCCGTGAGACAGCCCCAGCATTTT.

This clone was seen only once. V gene TRBV19 combines with J gene TRBJ2-2; D remains ambiguous. V lost 6 bases, J lost 8 bases, and 13 bases lay in between. The CDR3 extends over 13 amino acids. Germline CDR1 is LNHDA and CDR2 is SQIVND (reference sequence). For the CDR3, the DNA is TGTGCCAGTAGGGATGGGTTTGGGGGGGAGCTGTTTTTT. This translates into CASRDGFGGELFF.

The chain joins TRBV29-1 to TRBJ2-2; 7 nucleotides line up with TRBD1. This CDR3 is 15 amino acids long. The germline gives CDR1 SQVTM, CDR2 ANQGSEA. The junction had 11 bases not matched to a gene; V was cut back by 5 bases and J by 5 bases. The CDR3 reads CSVQGVGGGTGELFF. The DNA of the CDR3 is TGCAGCGTTCAGGGGGTGGGCGGTGGGACCGGGGAGCTGTTTTTT.

J is TRBJ2-7 and V is TRBV7-2; D may correspond to TRBD1 or TRBD2 (5 bases each). Deletions cut 5 bases from V and 5 bases from J, with 16 bases between. Germline CDR1 reads SGHTA; CDR2 reads FQGNSA. The CDR3 spans 14 residues. The CDR3 reads CASSPTGRENEQYF. DNA for the CDR3: TGTGCCAGCAGCCCAACGGGACGGGAAAACGAGCAGTACTTC.

The chain couples TRBV5-1 to TRBJ1-4; tentative D call: TRBD1 (5 bases). Germline V gene sequence: CDR1 SGHRS, CDR2 YFSETQ. This CDR3 has 15 amino acids. Trimming left V 4 bases short and J 5 bases short, with 15 bases between. CDR3 loop: CASSLRAQGNEKLFF. CDR3 coding DNA: TGCGCCAGCAGCCTAAGGGCGCAGGGAAATGAAAAACTGTTTTTT. The whole variable domain, filled in from reference TRBV5-1 and TRBJ1-4, reads KAGVTQTPRYLIKTRGQQVTLSCSPISGHRSVSWYQQTPGQGLQFLFEYFSETQRNKGNFPGRFSGRQFSNSRSEMNVSTLELGDSALYLCASSLRAQGNEKLFFGSGTQLSVL.

This chain uses TRBV5-4 with TRBJ2-1; 7 positions match TRBD2. This CDR3 comprises 13 residues. Germline V gene data show CDR1 as SGHNT and CDR2 as YYREEE (reference sequence). The V segment lost 4 bases and the J segment 9 bases; nucleotides outside the gene matches: 7. In DNA, the CDR3 is TGTGCCAGCAGCGCACCTGGGGGGGGTGAGCAGTTCTTC. Encoded protein: CASSAPGGGEQFF.

CDR3 sequence: CASSFGWGGDTQYF. In DNA form, the CDR3 reads TGTGCCAGCAGTTTTGGCTGGGGTGGAGATACGCAGTATTTT. The V call is TRBV28, the J call TRBJ2-3; D call uncertain. Germline-derived CDR1 and CDR2 are MDHEN and SYDVKM. The CDR3 runs to 14 residues. The V end was cut by 3 bases, the J end by 5 bases, with 12 bases between. The full variable domain, its missing parts supplied by reference TRBV28 and TRBJ2-3, is DVKVTQSSRYLVKRTGEKVFLECVQDMDHENMFWYRQDPGLGLRLIYFSYDVKMKEKGDIPEGYSVSREKKERFSLILESASTNQTSMYLCASSFGWGGDTQYFGPGTRLTVL.

This chain connects TRBV7-2 to TRBJ2-5; 7 nucleotides align to TRBD2. The germline gives CDR1 SGHTA, CDR2 FQGNSA. The CDR3 covers 14 residues. J was trimmed by 2 bases and V by 4 bases; bases with no gene match: 4. CDR3 in amino acids: CASSYVGLQETQYF. CDR3 nucleotide sequence: TGTGCCAGCAGCTATGTGGGACTACAAGAGACCCAGTACTTC.

The chain joins TRBV18 to TRBJ1-4; the match to TRBD1 covers 9 bases. Trimming cost V 6 bases and J 8 bases; bases outside gene matches: 7. The germline gives CDR1 KGHSH, CDR2 LQKENI. CDR3 size: 14 residues. The CDR3 sequence is CASSSGTGREKLFF. The CDR3 coding sequence is TGTGCCAGCTCCTCCGGGACAGGGCGCGAAAAACTGTTTTTT.

The chain carries TRBV2 and TRBJ1-5; D might be TRBD1 (6 bases). Deletions cut 5 bases from V and 4 bases from J, with 12 bases between. In germline, CDR1 is SNHLY, CDR2 FYNNEI. CDR3 length: 14 amino acids. The CDR3 loop reads CASSRTADNQPQHF. As DNA, the CDR3 is TGTGCCAGCAGTAGGACAGCGGATAATCAGCCCCAGCATTTT.

V and J are TRBV10-1 and TRBJ2-7, with D perhaps TRBD1 or TRBD2 (5 bases each). The V and J ends lost 4 bases and 3 bases respectively, with 16 bases between them. This CDR3 region has 15 residues. The germline gives CDR1 WNHNN, CDR2 SYGVQD (reference sequence). The CDR3 loop is CASSVSHGTYYEQYF. The DNA of the CDR3 is TGCGCCAGCAGTGTATCCCACGGGACCTACTACGAGCAGTACTTC.

The chain couples TRBV11-3 to TRBJ2-3; no firm D call. The length of the CDR3 is 13 residues. V lost 3 bases and J 1 base, leaving 5 bases between the germline ends. Germline lookup yields CDR1 SGHNT and CDR2 YENEEA. The CDR3 DNA reads as TGTGCCAGCAGCTTCGAAGGCACAGATACGCAGTATTTT. Translation gives CASSFEGTDTQYF.

This chain connects TRBV25-1 to TRBJ2-7, with 8 positions matching TRBD2. This CDR3 has 15 residues. CDR1 and CDR2 (germline): MGHDK, SYGVNS. Trimming took 4 bases from V and 6 from J; bases not matched to a gene: 11. The CDR3 DNA reads TGTGCCAGCAGTGCCCAGACTAGCGCGCTTCTCGAGCAGTACTTC. This gives the protein CASSAQTSALLEQYF.

V gene TRBV6-5 combines with J gene TRBJ2-1; 8 bases fit TRBD1. The CDR3 has 15 amino acids. V gave up 6 bases and J gave up 0 bases; unmatched junction bases: 4. Germline lookup yields CDR1 MNHEY and CDR2 SVGAGI. The CDR3 coding sequence is TGTGCCAGCAGGCGGACAGGGAGCTCCTACAATGAGCAGTTCTTC. This translates into CASRRTGSSYNEQFF.